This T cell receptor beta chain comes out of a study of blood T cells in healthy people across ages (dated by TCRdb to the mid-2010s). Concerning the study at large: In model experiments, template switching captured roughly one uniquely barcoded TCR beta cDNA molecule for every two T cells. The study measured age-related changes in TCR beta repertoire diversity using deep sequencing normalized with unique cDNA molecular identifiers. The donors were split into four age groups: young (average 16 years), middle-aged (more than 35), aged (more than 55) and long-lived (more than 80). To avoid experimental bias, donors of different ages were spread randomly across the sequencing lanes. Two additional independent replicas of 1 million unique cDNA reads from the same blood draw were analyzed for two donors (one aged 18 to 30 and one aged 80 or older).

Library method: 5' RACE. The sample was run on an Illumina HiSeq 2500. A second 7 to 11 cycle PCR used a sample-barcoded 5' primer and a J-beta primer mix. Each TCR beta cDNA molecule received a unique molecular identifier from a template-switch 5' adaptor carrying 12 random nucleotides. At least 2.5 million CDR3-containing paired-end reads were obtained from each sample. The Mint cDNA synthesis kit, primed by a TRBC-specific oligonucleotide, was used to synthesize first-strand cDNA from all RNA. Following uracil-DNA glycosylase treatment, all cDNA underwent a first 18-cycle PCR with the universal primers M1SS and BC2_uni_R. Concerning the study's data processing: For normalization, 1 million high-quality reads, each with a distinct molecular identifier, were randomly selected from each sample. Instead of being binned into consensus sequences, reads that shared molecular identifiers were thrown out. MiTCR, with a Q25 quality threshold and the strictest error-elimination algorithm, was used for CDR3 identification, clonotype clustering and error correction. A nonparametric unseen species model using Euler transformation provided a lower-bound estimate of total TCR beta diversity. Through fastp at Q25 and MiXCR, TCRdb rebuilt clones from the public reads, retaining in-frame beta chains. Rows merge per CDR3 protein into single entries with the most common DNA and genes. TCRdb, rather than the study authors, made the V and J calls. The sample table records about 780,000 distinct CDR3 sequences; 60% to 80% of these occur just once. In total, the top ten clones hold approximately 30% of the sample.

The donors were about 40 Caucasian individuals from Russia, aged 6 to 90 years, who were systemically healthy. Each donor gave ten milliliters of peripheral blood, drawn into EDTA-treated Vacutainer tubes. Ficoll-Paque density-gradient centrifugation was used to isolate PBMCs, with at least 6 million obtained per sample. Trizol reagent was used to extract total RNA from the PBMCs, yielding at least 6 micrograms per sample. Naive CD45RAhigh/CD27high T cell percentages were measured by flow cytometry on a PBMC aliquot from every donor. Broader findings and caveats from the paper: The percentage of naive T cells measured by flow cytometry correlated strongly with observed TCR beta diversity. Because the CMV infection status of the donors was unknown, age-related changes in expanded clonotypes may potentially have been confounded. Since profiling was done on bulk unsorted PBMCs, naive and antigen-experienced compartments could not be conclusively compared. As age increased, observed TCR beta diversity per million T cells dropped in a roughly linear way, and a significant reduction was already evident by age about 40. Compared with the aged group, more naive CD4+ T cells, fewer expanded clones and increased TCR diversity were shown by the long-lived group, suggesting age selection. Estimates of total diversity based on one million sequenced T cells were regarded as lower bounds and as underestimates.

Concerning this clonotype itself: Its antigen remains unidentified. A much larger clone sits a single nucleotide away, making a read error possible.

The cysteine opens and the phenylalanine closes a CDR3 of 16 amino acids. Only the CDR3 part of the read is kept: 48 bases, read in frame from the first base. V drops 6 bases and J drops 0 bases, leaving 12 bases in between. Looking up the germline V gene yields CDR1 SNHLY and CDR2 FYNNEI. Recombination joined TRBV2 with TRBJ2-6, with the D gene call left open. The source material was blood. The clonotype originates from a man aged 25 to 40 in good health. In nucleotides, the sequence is TGTGCCAGCAGAGCTCCGAGGACCTCTGGGGCCAACGTCCTGACTTTC. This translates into CASRAPRTSGANVLTF. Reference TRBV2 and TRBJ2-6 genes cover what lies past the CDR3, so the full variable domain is EPEVTQTPSHQVTQMGQEVILRCVPISNHLYFYWYRQILGQKVEFLVSFYNNEISEKSEIFDDQFSVERPDGSNFTLKIRSTKLEDSAMYFCASRAPRTSGANVLTFGAGSRLTVL.